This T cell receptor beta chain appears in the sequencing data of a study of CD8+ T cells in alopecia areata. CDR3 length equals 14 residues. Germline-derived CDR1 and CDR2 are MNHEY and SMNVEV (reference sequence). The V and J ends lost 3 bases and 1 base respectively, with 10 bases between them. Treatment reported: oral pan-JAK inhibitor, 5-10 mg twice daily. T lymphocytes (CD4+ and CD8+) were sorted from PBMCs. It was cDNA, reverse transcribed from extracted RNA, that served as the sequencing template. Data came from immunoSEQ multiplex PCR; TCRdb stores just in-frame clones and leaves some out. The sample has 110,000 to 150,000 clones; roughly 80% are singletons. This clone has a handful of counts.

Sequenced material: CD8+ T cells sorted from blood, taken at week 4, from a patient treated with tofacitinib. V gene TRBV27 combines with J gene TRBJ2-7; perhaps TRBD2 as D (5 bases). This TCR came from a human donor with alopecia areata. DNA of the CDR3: TGTGCCAGCAGTTTCCGCCGGGAATCCTACGAGCAGTACTTC. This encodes CASSFRRESYEQYF.